One sample yielded the 14 T cell receptor beta chains listed below, sequenced in a study of cytomegalovirus exposure and HLA in healthy donors. PCR employed 60 Vbeta and 13 Jbeta primers. The assay was immunoSEQ multiplex PCR, and TCRdb's table has in-frame clones only and misses some. The sample has about 180,000 clones; 60% to 85% are singletons. The material sequenced was PBMCs. The receptors derive from a male donor in good health and CMV-seronegative.

This sequence joins TRBV12-5 and TRBJ1-1; a weak D match, TRBD1 (5 bases). Trimming stripped 0 bases from V and 2 bases from J, with 13 bases between. Germline CDR1 and CDR2: LGHNT and FRNRAP. There are 16 residues in the CDR3. This chain's CDR3 is CASGLVRETENTEAFF. The CDR3 coding sequence is TGTGCTAGTGGTTTGGTGCGGGAGACAGAAAACACTGAAGCTTTCTTT.

This clone was seen only once. The gene calls are TRBV4-1 and TRBJ2-1; a weak D match, TRBD2 (5 bases). Trimming left V 0 bases short and J 7 bases short, with 13 bases between. CDR3 length equals 15 residues. Germline V lookup: CDR1 MGHRA, CDR2 YSYEKL. CDR3 nucleotide sequence: TGCGCCAGCAGCCAAGAGAGGGCCGGAGGAAATGAGCAGTTCTTC. Amino acid sequence: CASSQERAGGNEQFF.

This clone has just a few counts. The CDR3 protein is CASSEWGQGMNTEAFF. For the CDR3, the DNA is TGTGCCAGCAGTGAATGGGGACAGGGGATGAACACTGAAGCTTTCTTT. This rearrangement joins TRBV25-1 to TRBJ1-1; TRBD1 aligns across 10 bases. V lost 1 base, J lost 0 bases, and 2 bases stayed unmatched. Germline CDR1 MGHDK, CDR2 SYGVNS. The length of the CDR3 is 16 residues. Complete variable domain (other parts from reference TRBV25-1 and TRBJ1-1): EADIYQTPRYLVIGTGKKITLECSQTMGHDKMYWYQQDPGMELHLIHYSYGVNSTEKGDLSSESTVSRIRTEHFPLTLESARPSHTSQYLCASSEWGQGMNTEAFFGQGTRLTVV.

The chain has TRBV4-2 and TRBJ2-4, with 10 nucleotides matching TRBD2. V lost 5 bases, J lost 1 base, and 11 bases stayed unmatched. The germline V gene has CDR1 LGHNA and CDR2 YNFKEQ. The CDR3 length is 18 residues. The CDR3: CASSNRGTSDPAKNIQYF. CDR3 nucleotide sequence: TGTGCCAGCAGCAATAGAGGGACTAGCGATCCGGCCAAAAACATTCAGTACTTC.

V gene TRBV6-1 combines with J gene TRBJ1-5; unclear D gene. The CDR3 consists of 13 residues. Looked up from germline, CDR1 is MNHNS and CDR2 is SASEGT. Trimming took off 4 bases at V and 4 bases at J, with 8 bases between the two ends. The CDR3 region is CASSGGKNQPQHF. In nucleotides, the CDR3 is TGTGCCAGCAGTGGCGGTAAAAATCAGCCCCAGCATTTT.

This chain uses TRBV27 with TRBJ2-7; 8 positions agree with TRBD2. This CDR3 spans 15 amino acids. With V trimmed by 5 bases and J by 0 bases, 6 bases remained unmatched. Per germline, CDR1 MNHEY and CDR2 SMNVEV (reference sequence). CDR3 nucleotides: TGTGCCAGCAGTATAATAGCGGGAAACTCCTACGAGCAGTACTTC. Protein sequence: CASSIIAGNSYEQYF.

This chain connects TRBV10-1 to TRBJ2-3, with D maybe TRBD2 (6 bases). V lost 3 bases to trimming and J lost 6 bases, with 19 bases between them. This CDR3 has 16 amino acids. Germline lookup yields CDR1 WNHNN and CDR2 SYGVQD (reference sequence). The CDR3 is CASSEFGGAGPDTQYF. DNA of the CDR3: TGCGCCAGCAGTGAATTTGGAGGGGCCGGCCCGGATACGCAGTATTTT.

This chain uses TRBV27 with TRBJ1-1, with a weak D call TRBD1 (6 bases). Germline V CDR1 and CDR2: MNHEY, SMNVEV (reference sequence). The CDR3 contains 13 residues. Trimming took 1 base from V and 5 from J, leaving 8 bases between them. The CDR3 nucleotides are TGTGCCAGCAGTTTATTGGGGACAACTGAAGCTTTCTTT. Translation gives CASSLLGTTEAFF.

This chain joins TRBV5-4 and TRBJ2-5, with D maybe TRBD1 (5 bases). The end of the DNA aligns better with TRBJ2-7, so the J call may be wrong. CDR3 length equals 13 residues. Per germline, CDR1 SGHNT and CDR2 YYREEE (reference sequence). The CDR3 sequence: CASSLGRQPEQYF. In DNA form, the CDR3 reads TGTGCCAGCAGCTTGGGTCGACAGCCCGAGCAGTACTTC.

This chain uses TRBV12-5 with TRBJ1-6; D perhaps matches TRBD1 (6 bases). This CDR3 spans 17 amino acids. The V end was cut by 0 bases, the J end by 6 bases, with 15 bases between. From germline, CDR1 is LGHNT and CDR2 FRNRAP. The CDR3 bases are TGTGCTAGTGGTTTGGTACCATTTGGGGGCCGTAATTCACCCCTCCACTTT. Amino acid sequence: CASGLVPFGGRNSPLHF.

This chain joins TRBV12-5 and TRBJ2-1; D may be TRBD2 (6 bases). The CDR3 totals 14 residues. Trimming stripped 3 bases from V and 7 bases from J, with 13 bases between. Looked up from germline, CDR1 is LGHNT and CDR2 is FRNRAP. The CDR3 here is CASGFRGTGNEQFF. The CDR3 DNA reads TGTGCTAGTGGTTTTCGGGGGACGGGGAATGAGCAGTTCTTC.

This chain links TRBV28 with TRBJ1-5; D gene unclear. Trimming removed 6 bases at V and 1 base at J, with 10 bases between. CDR1 MDHEN and CDR2 SYDVKM come from the germline V gene. This CDR3 contains 14 residues. The CDR3 loop reads CASRSLASNQPQHF. CDR3 nucleotides: TGTGCCAGCAGATCGCTAGCGAGCAATCAGCCCCAGCATTTT.

This clone was seen only a few times. The gene calls are TRBV4-1 and TRBJ1-1; D possibly corresponds to TRBD1 (5 bases). The V end was cut by 4 bases, the J end by 3 bases, with 18 bases between. The CDR3 consists of 16 residues. From germline, CDR1 is MGHRA and CDR2 YSYEKL. The CDR3 bases are TGCGCCAGCAGCCGCCACCCGGGACGGGGGGACACTGAAGCTTTCTTT. This sequence encodes CASSRHPGRGDTEAFF.

The rearrangement joins TRBV9 to TRBJ2-4; D unresolved. The V end was cut by 4 bases, the J end by 0 bases, with 8 bases between. The CDR3 is 14 amino acids. CDR1 SGDLS and CDR2 YYNGEE come from the germline V gene. The CDR3 loop reads CASSPGLAKNIQYF. The CDR3, as DNA: TGTGCCAGCAGCCCCGGTTTAGCCAAAAACATTCAGTACTTC.